The entry below describes one T cell receptor beta chain. The antigen is not known. Sequencing used immunoSEQ multiplex PCR; TCRdb keeps in-frame clones, though not all of them. The data hold about 10,000 clones, with 70% to 85% observed a single time. Germline loops: CDR1 MNHNY, CDR2 SVGAGI (reference sequence). This CDR3 has 14 amino acids. Trimming removed 2 bases at V and 0 bases at J, with 5 bases between. The sample comes from a study of OX40 agonist ivuxolimab in advanced cancers. Study-wide context: It was permissible to have had prior anti-PD-1, anti-PD-L1 or anti-CTLA-4 therapy, and about 40% had some.

Blood specimens came from baseline, cycle 4 day 1, and cycle 7 day 1. Study observations and caveats: The authors did not determine the antigen specificity of the expanded peripheral T cells.

The sequence was obtained from an adult with an advanced solid tumor such as melanoma, head and neck, liver or kidney cancer. This chain joins TRBV6-6 and TRBJ1-5; no definite D call. Sequencing was performed on CD4+ or CD8+ T cells sorted from blood, taken in a trial of the OX40 agonist ivuxolimab. CDR3 in DNA: TGTGCCAGCAGTTACGGCGCTAGCAATCAGCCCCAGCATTTT. Amino acids: CASSYGASNQPQHF.